Sequencing of this TCR beta chain was carried out in a study of cytomegalovirus exposure and HLA in healthy donors. Study-level points and caveats: Later analysis indicated greater clonal expansion among HLA-associated TCR beta chains than among equally common other chains. A prior analysis recorded that most TCR beta V segments were productive about 87% or about 30% of the time.

In the case of this clone: Its antigen is still unknown.

J gave up 7 bases and V 7 bases, and 9 bases lay outside the gene matches. The CDR3 is made up of 15 amino acids. Germline V lookup: CDR1 SQVTM, CDR2 ANQGSEA. PCR was performed using 60 Vbeta and 13 Jbeta primers. TCRdb keeps only in-frame clones here, not all; method: immunoSEQ multiplex PCR. The table records roughly 190,000 clones, 70% to 75% of them present only once. The sample consisted of PBMCs. This sequence was found in a man aged 25-45 years in good health and CMV-seropositive. The chain joins TRBV29-1 to TRBJ2-2, with 13 bases identical to TRBD2. The CDR3 sequence is CSATTSGGSGGELFF. Here the CDR3 DNA reads TGCAGCGCCACGACTAGCGGGGGGTCCGGCGGGGAGCTGTTTTTT.